The 7 T cell receptor beta chains presented below share a single source sample, sequenced in a study of control samples from healthy donors and cancer patients (dated by TCRdb to 2018 to 2020). Library creation used the immunoSEQ multiplex PCR assay. TCRdb limited this immuneACCESS table to in-frame rearrangements with V and J called. A share of clones is missing; checked studies link under half to unresolved V genes, and the rest is unexplained. The sample table holds roughly 160,000 clones, of which 88% were seen once. The top ten clones comprise nearly 5% of the sample. Sequencing was performed on blood. These receptors were obtained from a woman aged 25 to 39 in good health.

Notes on this clone: A read error may account for a junction end that differs from germline. This chain links TRBV5-1 with TRBJ2-7, with 10 bases identical to TRBD2. Germline CDR1 and CDR2: SGHRS and YFSETQ. This CDR3 spans 15 amino acids. Written as DNA, the CDR3 is TGCGCCAGCAGCTACGGACTAGCGGCGGGGTACGGGCAGTACTTC. It is translated as CASSYGLAAGYGQYF.

The chain has TRBV27 and TRBJ2-5, with D maybe TRBD2 (7 bases). Trimming pared 5 bases from V and 5 bases from J, leaving 21 bases between. CDR1 is MNHEY, CDR2 SMNVEV, per germline (reference sequence). The CDR3 length is 16 residues. CDR3 amino acids: CASSQGGGGPKETQYF. The CDR3, as DNA: TGTGCCAGCAGTCAAGGGGGGGGAGGGCCCAAGGAGACCCAGTACTTC.

This clone has a handful of counts. The V and J genes are TRBV18 and TRBJ1-2; TRBD1 matches at 9 bases. With V trimmed by 0 bases and J by 0 bases, 5 bases remained unmatched. Germline lookup yields CDR1 KGHSH and CDR2 LQKENI. The CDR3 loop spans 17 amino acids. This chain's CDR3 is CASSPPGTGSANYGYTF. The DNA for the CDR3 is TGTGCCAGCTCACCACCGGGGACAGGGTCTGCTAACTATGGCTACACCTTC.

The chain has TRBV30 and TRBJ1-2, with 7 positions matching TRBD1. The trim removed 0 bases at V and 7 bases at J, leaving 11 bases unmatched. Per germline, CDR1 GTSNPN and CDR2 SVGIG (reference sequence). The CDR3 runs 15 residues. The CDR3 is CAWSVLSAGGGGYTF. The CDR3 region has the DNA TGTGCCTGGAGTGTACTCTCGGCAGGGGGTGGTGGCTACACCTTC.

To note about this clone: Other DNA sequences in this sample translate to the same CDR3. The chain is built from TRBV19 and TRBJ2-1; D uncertain. The CDR3 is 15 amino acids. CDR1 is LNHDA and CDR2 is SQIVND in the germline V gene (reference sequence). Trimming left V 3 bases short and J 4 bases short, with 13 bases between. DNA of the CDR3: TGTGCCAGTAGTATTTTGGCAGGAGATTACAATGAGCAGTTCTTC. Its protein is CASSILAGDYNEQFF. The full variable domain, with the rest looked up from reference TRBV19 and TRBJ2-1, is DGGITQSPKYLFRKEGQNVTLSCEQNLNHDAMYWYRQDPGQGLRLIYYSQIVNDFQKGDIAEGYSVSREKKESFPLTVTSAQKNPTAFYLCASSILAGDYNEQFFGPGTRLTVL.

Regarding this clone: This specimen includes other DNA sequences encoding the same CDR3. The chain is built from TRBV19 and TRBJ1-1, with D maybe TRBD1 (6 bases). Germline lookup yields CDR1 LNHDA and CDR2 SQIVND (reference sequence). Trimming stripped 3 bases from V and 4 bases from J, with 9 bases between. The CDR3 contains 13 residues. The CDR3 DNA follows: TGTGCCAGTAGTATTGGCAGGGGCACTGAAGCTTTCTTT. It is translated as CASSIGRGTEAFF.

The chain joins TRBV9 to TRBJ2-6; weak D call: TRBD2 (6 bases). V lost 4 bases and J lost 0, with 17 bases in between. Per the germline V gene, CDR1 is SGDLS and CDR2 is YYNGEE. This CDR3 contains 18 residues. CDR3 in DNA: TGTGCCAGCAGCCCCCACGGGGGTACGGCCTCTGGGGCCAACGTCCTGACTTTC. It codes for CASSPHGGTASGANVLTF.